This T cell receptor beta chain was documented in a study of T-cell memory formation after mild COVID-19. Findings of the study overall: Whereas later expanders leaned CD4+, clones contracting day 15 to 85 showed a balanced CD4/CD8 makeup.

TCRdb passed the 5' RACE reads through MiXCR, listing each CDR3 protein once. The sample consists of approximately 350,000 distinct CDR3 sequences, roughly 14% of them appearing once. This clonotype was counted only a few times. Antigen specificity is unknown. This CDR3 contains 11 residues. Trimming cost V 0 bases and J 11 bases, with 7 bases left between them. CDR1 and CDR2 (germline): SEHNR, FQNEAQ (reference sequence). This TCR was sampled from a young man who had mild COVID-19 (a few samples of this study predate the infection). Cell type and time point are not known. The rearrangement links TRBV7-9 to TRBJ1-1; D unclear. The source material was PBMCs or a T cell subset sorted from them (not recorded which). Here the CDR3 DNA reads TGTGCCAGCAGCTTAGCCCGTATCGCTTTCTTT. Translated, it gives CASSLARIAFF.